This entry features one T cell receptor beta chain sequence. The sample comes from a study of T cell repertoires in cytomegalovirus infection. Study background: Indicated by public TCR beta signatures were CMV infection and matching HLA type.

V trimming: 3 bases; J trimming: 3 bases; junction bases outside the gene matches: 5. Per the germline V gene, CDR1 is SNHLY and CDR2 is FYNNEI. This CDR3 contains 15 residues. TCRdb reanalysed the reads using MiXCR and keeps one entry per CDR3 protein. Among more than 150,000 distinct CDR3 sequences, 17% were seen once, and the ten largest hold about 17%. The sequence was obtained from a human donor in good health (CMV status not recorded). Some clones in this sample may be carry-over from other donors' samples. Material for sequencing was CD8+ T cells from PBMCs. The rearrangement links TRBV2 to TRBJ1-5; 7 nucleotides line up with TRBD1. CDR3 in DNA: TGTGCCAGCAGTGACCCCGACAGGGACAATCAGCCCCAGCATTTT. This sequence encodes CASSDPDRDNQPQHF.